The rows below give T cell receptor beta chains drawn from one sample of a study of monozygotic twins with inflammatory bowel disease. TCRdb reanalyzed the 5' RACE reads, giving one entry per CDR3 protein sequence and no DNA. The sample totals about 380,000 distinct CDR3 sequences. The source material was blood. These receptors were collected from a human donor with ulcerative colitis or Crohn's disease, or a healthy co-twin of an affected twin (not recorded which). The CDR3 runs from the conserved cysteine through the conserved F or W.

cdr3_aa: CASSYRWTGSSYEQYF; v_call: TRBV6-2/TRBV6-3; cdr3_length: 16; j_call: TRBJ2-7
cdr3_aa: CASSLMAGPYNEQFF; v_call: TRBV7-3; cdr3_length: 15; j_call: TRBJ2-1
cdr3_aa: CASSDPDRAQQYF; v_call: TRBV27; cdr3_length: 13; j_call: TRBJ2-7
cdr3_aa: CASGHQTGIQYF; v_call: TRBV28; cdr3_length: 12; j_call: TRBJ2-4
cdr3_aa: CASRIGTGVIGNQPQHF; v_call: TRBV12-3/TRBV12-4; cdr3_length: 17; j_call: TRBJ1-5
cdr3_aa: CAWTHGPEYEQYF; v_call: TRBV30; cdr3_length: 13; j_call: TRBJ2-7
cdr3_aa: CASSYRDRRIGETQYF; v_call: TRBV12-3/TRBV12-4; cdr3_length: 16; j_call: TRBJ2-5
cdr3_aa: CASSPNRDPRELFF; v_call: TRBV12-3/TRBV12-4; cdr3_length: 14; j_call: TRBJ1-4
cdr3_aa: CASSSSGIHLNTEAFF; v_call: TRBV7-2; cdr3_length: 16; j_call: TRBJ1-1
cdr3_aa: CSARDLQLGLNTEAFF; v_call: TRBV20-1; cdr3_length: 16; j_call: TRBJ1-1
cdr3_aa: CASSLSPVGPSYNEQFF; v_call: TRBV11-2; cdr3_length: 17; j_call: TRBJ2-1
cdr3_aa: CSVARTVNTEAFF; v_call: TRBV29-1; cdr3_length: 13; j_call: TRBJ1-1
cdr3_aa: CASSYARTGANVLTF; v_call: TRBV6-5; cdr3_length: 15; j_call: TRBJ2-6
cdr3_aa: CASSDRGTGLTGELFF; v_call: TRBV25-1; cdr3_length: 16; j_call: TRBJ2-2
cdr3_aa: CASSPETGGTEAFF; v_call: TRBV7-9; cdr3_length: 14; j_call: TRBJ1-1
cdr3_aa: CASSYSGGELFF; v_call: TRBV6-5; cdr3_length: 12; j_call: TRBJ2-2
cdr3_aa: CASSYATSLNEQFF; v_call: TRBV6-2/TRBV6-3; cdr3_length: 14; j_call: TRBJ2-1
cdr3_aa: CASSQEGAQGSLYGYTF; v_call: TRBV4-3; cdr3_length: 17; j_call: TRBJ1-2
cdr3_aa: CASSQGRGLDTGELFF; v_call: TRBV4-2; cdr3_length: 16; j_call: TRBJ2-2
cdr3_aa: CASREFLGQELPGANVLTF; v_call: TRBV5-1; cdr3_length: 19; j_call: TRBJ2-6
cdr3_aa: CSAGQGNGYTF; v_call: TRBV29-1; cdr3_length: 11; j_call: TRBJ1-2
cdr3_aa: CASSLVVLRDGNTEAFF; v_call: TRBV7-9; cdr3_length: 17; j_call: TRBJ1-1
cdr3_aa: CASSLSRQGTEAFF; v_call: TRBV7-2; cdr3_length: 14; j_call: TRBJ1-1
cdr3_aa: CASSLMPGVGDEQYF; v_call: TRBV7-3; cdr3_length: 15; j_call: TRBJ2-7
cdr3_aa: CASSRGQGRNEQYF; v_call: TRBV18; cdr3_length: 14; j_call: TRBJ2-7
cdr3_aa: CASSQPDANSYEQYF; v_call: TRBV3-1; cdr3_length: 15; j_call: TRBJ2-7
cdr3_aa: CASSRNNGQGPTEAYF; v_call: TRBV5-1; cdr3_length: 16; j_call: TRBJ1-1
cdr3_aa: CASSDLNYEQYF; v_call: TRBV7-9; cdr3_length: 12; j_call: TRBJ2-7
cdr3_aa: CAWITRGGYEQYF; v_call: TRBV30; cdr3_length: 13; j_call: TRBJ2-7
cdr3_aa: CSARDNWEQYF; v_call: TRBV20-1; cdr3_length: 11; j_call: TRBJ2-7
cdr3_aa: CASTLQAQETQYF; v_call: TRBV5-1; cdr3_length: 13; j_call: TRBJ2-5
cdr3_aa: CASNNAGTDTQYF; v_call: TRBV12-3/TRBV12-4; cdr3_length: 13; j_call: TRBJ2-3
cdr3_aa: CSVGEGGEGTQMAQYF; v_call: TRBV29-1; cdr3_length: 16; j_call: TRBJ2-3
cdr3_aa: CASSLWQETQYF; v_call: TRBV5-1; cdr3_length: 12; j_call: TRBJ2-5
cdr3_aa: CSAGDESSNQPQHF; v_call: TRBV20-1; cdr3_length: 14; j_call: TRBJ1-5
cdr3_aa: CASNHPGNEQFF; v_call: TRBV6-2/TRBV6-3; cdr3_length: 12; j_call: TRBJ2-1
cdr3_aa: CASSLNRQGNRETQYF; v_call: TRBV7-9; cdr3_length: 16; j_call: TRBJ2-5
cdr3_aa: CASSPAITGELFF; v_call: TRBV4-1; cdr3_length: 13; j_call: TRBJ2-2
cdr3_aa: CASSLAPLAGGQRADTQYF; v_call: TRBV5-1; cdr3_length: 19; j_call: TRBJ2-3
cdr3_aa: CASSFVENTEAFF; v_call: TRBV28; cdr3_length: 13; j_call: TRBJ1-1
cdr3_aa: CASSNDAKGTGELFF; v_call: TRBV6-1; cdr3_length: 15; j_call: TRBJ2-2
cdr3_aa: CATSDGTVGGYTF; v_call: TRBV24-1; cdr3_length: 13; j_call: TRBJ1-2
cdr3_aa: CASSETGDPYNKQFF; v_call: TRBV2; cdr3_length: 15; j_call: TRBJ2-1
cdr3_aa: CASSLVEGSHNSPLHF; v_call: TRBV7-9; cdr3_length: 16; j_call: TRBJ1-6
cdr3_aa: CASSVSGTVAYEQYF; v_call: TRBV12-3/TRBV12-4; cdr3_length: 15; j_call: TRBJ2-7
cdr3_aa: CAIRNSEGSSTDTQYF; v_call: TRBV10-3; cdr3_length: 16; j_call: TRBJ2-3
cdr3_aa: CASSQPRQGYSNQPQHF; v_call: TRBV18; cdr3_length: 17; j_call: TRBJ1-5